These T cell receptor beta chains were read from a single sample in a study of T cell responses to AZD1222 COVID-19 vaccine. Data came from immunoSEQ multiplex PCR; TCRdb stores just in-frame clones and leaves some out. Of 100,000 to 150,000 clones listed, approximately 90% are singletons. The sample here was peripheral blood, taken on day 0 of AZD1222 vaccination. The source of these receptors is an adult in good health. The CDR3 runs from the conserved cysteine through the conserved F or W. Fields, in order: D gene, V gene, J gene, clone size, CDR3 DNA, CDR3 protein. The D gene is left open where the match is weak. Not all rows give a size; the values are once, few, many and, for expanded clones, a class.

TRBD1,TRBV7-6,TRBJ2-1,.,TGTGCCAGCAGCTTAGGGACAGGTTCCTACAATGAGCAGTTCTTC,CASSLGTGSYNEQFF
TRBD1,TRBV10-3,TRBJ1-3,.,TGTGCCATCACCTCTTTGACAGGGAGGACTGGAAACACCATATATTTT,CAITSLTGRTGNTIYF
.,TRBV6-1,TRBJ1-3,.,TGTGCCAGCAGTGACCTAAAGGGGAACACCATATATTTT,CASSDLKGNTIYF
TRBD1,TRBV7-8,TRBJ2-7,.,TGTGCCAGCAGCCTACTCCGGGACAGGCGCTCCTACGAGCAGTACTTC,CASSLLRDRRSYEQYF
TRBD1,TRBV7-2,TRBJ2-5,.,TGTGCCAGCAGCCCCAGACAGGGGTACCAAGAGACCCAGTACTTC,CASSPRQGYQETQYF
TRBD2,TRBV19,TRBJ2-2,once,TGTGCCAGTAGCCAAGCGGGGGGGGCGACCACCGGGGAGCTGTTTTTT,CASSQAGGATTGELFF
TRBD2,TRBV30,TRBJ2-5,.,TGTGCCTGGAGCCCCTGGGGGACTAGCGGGGGGCCCTTCCAAGAGACCCAGTACTTC,CAWSPWGTSGGPFQETQYF
TRBD1,TRBV27,TRBJ1-4,.,TGTGCCAGCAGCCCTCCTCCCGGGACAGGGTACGAAAAACTGTTTTTT,CASSPPPGTGYEKLFF
.,TRBV4-1,TRBJ2-5,.,TGCGCCAGCAGCCAAAGGGGGACACCTACAGAGACCCAGTACTTC,CASSQRGTPTETQYF
.,TRBV27,TRBJ1-2,.,TGTGCCAGCAGTTTCGCGCAGGGTCTTGGCTACACCTTC,CASSFAQGLGYTF
.,TRBV11-2,TRBJ2-7,.,TGTGCCAGCAGCTTAGCCCAAGAAAACTACGAGCAGTACTTC,CASSLAQENYEQYF
TRBD1,TRBV5-4,TRBJ2-7,.,TGTGCCAGCAGCTTGGGACAGGGTTGGGAGCAGTACTTC,CASSLGQGWEQYF
TRBD2,TRBV18,TRBJ2-7,.,TGTGCCAGCTCCCGCCCGGGACTAGCGGGGGGCTCCTACGAGCAGTACTTC,CASSRPGLAGGSYEQYF
.,TRBV28,TRBJ1-4,.,TGTGCCAGCAGTTTACAGGGAGTGGGAGAAAAACTGTTTTTT,CASSLQGVGEKLFF
TRBD1,TRBV7-9,TRBJ1-1,.,TGTGCCAGCAGCTTTCCGGGACAGGGAGTCGCTGAAGCTTTCTTT,CASSFPGQGVAEAFF
TRBD2,TRBV9,TRBJ2-1,.,TGTGCCAGCAGCGTCTCCGGGACTAGCGTCCATGAGCAGTTCTTC,CASSVSGTSVHEQFF
.,TRBV6-1,TRBJ1-1,.,TGTGCCAGCAGTGACCCCGGGAATAAAGCTTTCTTT,CASSDPGNKAFF
TRBD1,TRBV2,TRBJ1-6,.,TGTGCCAGCAGTGAAGCGCGGGGGACAGGGTCGCGACCCCTCCACTTT,CASSEARGTGSRPLHF
.,TRBV18,TRBJ1-2,once,TGTGCCAGCTCACCTAAAGAGCGGGGATATGGCTACACCTTC,CASSPKERGYGYTF
.,TRBV5-1,TRBJ2-2,.,TGCGCCAGCAGCGTGGGCCCCTCCCCCGGGGAGCTGTTTTTT,CASSVGPSPGELFF
.,TRBV13,TRBJ2-5,.,TGTGCCAGCAGGTCCTTTTGGAAAGGGACCCAGTACTTC,CASRSFWKGTQYF
TRBD2,TRBV9,TRBJ2-3,once,TGTGCCAGCAGCGTAATGTTAGCGGGGGTCACAGATACGCAGTATTTT,CASSVMLAGVTDTQYF
TRBD1,TRBV5-4,TRBJ1-3,.,TGTGCCAGCAACGAACAGGGGGCGCAAGGAAACACCATATATTTT,CASNEQGAQGNTIYF
.,TRBV7-9,TRBJ1-1,medium-sized,TGTGCCAGCAGCTTAGGGGGGCAGGGATTTAGCACTGAAGCTTTCTTT,CASSLGGQGFSTEAFF
.,TRBV24-1,TRBJ2-2,.,TGTGCCACCAGTGTCCAGGGTACCACCGGGGAGCTGTTTTTT,CATSVQGTTGELFF
TRBD2,TRBV7-2,TRBJ2-5,.,TGTGCCAGCAGCTTAGGAGGTCTAGCGGGGACAGAGACCCAGTACTTC,CASSLGGLAGTETQYF
.,TRBV27,TRBJ1-6,.,TGTGCCAGCAGTCTTAAGCCTTATAATTCACCCCTCCACTTT,CASSLKPYNSPLHF
TRBD2,TRBV4-1,TRBJ2-1,.,TGCGCCAGCAGCCAAGTGTCGACTAGCGGGGGGGCGTACAATGAGCAGTTCTTC,CASSQVSTSGGAYNEQFF
TRBD2,TRBV4-2,TRBJ2-3,once,TGTGCCAGCAGCCACCCGGGACTAGCTCAACCCGGCACAGATACGCAGTATTTT,CASSHPGLAQPGTDTQYF
.,TRBV9,TRBJ1-2,.,TGTGCCAGCAGCGTAGGACTCGCCGGCTACACCTTC,CASSVGLAGYTF
.,TRBV19,TRBJ2-1,.,TGTGCCACGAACGGGCTTCGTCATAATGAGCAGTTCTTC,CATNGLRHNEQFF
TRBD1,TRBV29-1,TRBJ1-1,.,TGCAGCGCGGCGGGACAGCTGGCTGAAGCTTTCTTT,CSAAGQLAEAFF
.,TRBV19,TRBJ1-5,.,TGTGCCAGTAGTCAGGGTGCCCTCAGCAATCAGCCCCAGCATTTT,CASSQGALSNQPQHF
.,TRBV3-1/TRBV3-2,TRBJ2-3,.,TGTGCCAGCAGCCCAGTCCGTCCGGGCACAGATACGCAGTATTTT,CASSPVRPGTDTQYF
.,TRBV5-1,TRBJ1-4,.,TGCGCCAGCAGCCCATCGGAAGGAGGAAAACTGTTTTTT,CASSPSEGGKLFF
.,TRBV5-1,TRBJ2-5,.,TGCGCCAGCAGTCGAATAGCGGATCTCCAAGAGACCCAGTACTTC,CASSRIADLQETQYF
TRBD1,TRBV7-2,TRBJ1-5,once,TGTGCCAGCAGCTCCACAGGGGGCGGTCAGCCCCAGCATTTT,CASSSTGGGQPQHF
.,TRBV2,TRBJ2-4,.,TGTGCCAACTTATTGGGCTGCTGGATAGCCAAAAACATTCAGTACTTC,CANLLGCWIAKNIQYF
.,TRBV2,TRBJ2-3,.,TGTGCCAGCAGTGAAATGTCAGATACGCAGTATTTT,CASSEMSDTQYF
.,TRBV3-1/TRBV3-2,TRBJ1-5,once,TGTGCCAGCAGCCAAGATCGACGTCAGCCCCAGCATTTT,CASSQDRRQPQHF
.,TRBV11-2,TRBJ2-7,.,TGTGCCAGCAGTCCCGCCCCCTGGACACCCCAGAACCACTACGAGCAGTACTTC,CASSPAPWTPQNHYEQYF
.,TRBV5-4,TRBJ1-5,.,TGTGCCAGCAGCTTGGCCGGATTTATGGCTGGCAATCAGCCCCAGCATTTT,CASSLAGFMAGNQPQHF
.,TRBV3-1/TRBV3-2,TRBJ1-2,.,TGTGCCAGCAGCCAACCCGCCGACAGTAACTATGGCTACACCTTC,CASSQPADSNYGYTF
.,TRBV4-3,TRBJ2-2,.,TGCGCCAGCAGCCAGAGACACCCGAACACCGGGGAGCTGTTTTTT,CASSQRHPNTGELFF
.,TRBV10-3,TRBJ2-1,.,TGTGCCACCGCCCGCGCCGGTTATAAGGACAATGAGCAGTTCTTC,CATARAGYKDNEQFF
.,TRBV14,TRBJ1-3,.,TGTGCCAGCAGCGCTTCCCTTGGCTCTGGAAACACCATATATTTT,CASSASLGSGNTIYF
TRBD1,TRBV7-9,TRBJ2-1,.,TGTGCCAGCAGCCCTCCCGGGACAGGGGGAAATGAGCAGTTCTTC,CASSPPGTGGNEQFF
.,TRBV5-5,TRBJ2-7,.,TGTGCCAGCGTCTTATCATGGGGTGTCGACGAGCAGTACTTC,CASVLSWGVDEQYF
.,TRBV29-1,TRBJ1-2,.,TGCAGCGTTGAAGGGGCAGGGATGATCTATGGCTACACCTTC,CSVEGAGMIYGYTF
.,TRBV14,TRBJ1-2,.,TGTGCCAGCAGCCATGATACCGACAGTATAGGCTATGGCTACACCTTC,CASSHDTDSIGYGYTF
.,TRBV5-3,TRBJ2-2,few,TGTGCCAGAAGCCTTAGTCCCGGGGAGCTGTTTTTT,CARSLSPGELFF
TRBD1,TRBV5-6,TRBJ2-7,.,TGTGCCAGCAGCGGCTACTGGGGACAGGGACGGGGCGAGCAGTACTTC,CASSGYWGQGRGEQYF